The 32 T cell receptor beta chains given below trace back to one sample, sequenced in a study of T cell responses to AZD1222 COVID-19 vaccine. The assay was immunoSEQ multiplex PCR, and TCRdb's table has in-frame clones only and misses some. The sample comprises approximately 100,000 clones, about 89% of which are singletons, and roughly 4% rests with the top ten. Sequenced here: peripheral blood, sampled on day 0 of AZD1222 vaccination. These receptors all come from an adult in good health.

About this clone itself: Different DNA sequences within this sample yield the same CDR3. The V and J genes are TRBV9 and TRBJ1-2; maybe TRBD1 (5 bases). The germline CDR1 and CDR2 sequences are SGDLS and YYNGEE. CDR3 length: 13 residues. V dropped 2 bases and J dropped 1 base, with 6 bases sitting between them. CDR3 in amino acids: CASSVDSNYGYTF. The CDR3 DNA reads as TGTGCCAGCAGCGTCGACAGTAACTATGGCTACACCTTC. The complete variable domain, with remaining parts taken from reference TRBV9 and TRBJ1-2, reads DSGVTQTPKHLITATGQRVTLRCSPRSGDLSVYWYQQSLDQGLQFLIQYYNGEERAKGNILERFSAQQFPDLHSELNLSSLELGDSALYFCASSVDSNYGYTFGSGTRLTVV.

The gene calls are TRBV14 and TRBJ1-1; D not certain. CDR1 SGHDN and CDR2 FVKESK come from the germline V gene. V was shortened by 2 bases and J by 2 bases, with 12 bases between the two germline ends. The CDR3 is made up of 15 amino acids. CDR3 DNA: TGTGCCAGCAGCCAATGGGTCGACGGTAACACTGAAGCTTTCTTT. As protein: CASSQWVDGNTEAFF.

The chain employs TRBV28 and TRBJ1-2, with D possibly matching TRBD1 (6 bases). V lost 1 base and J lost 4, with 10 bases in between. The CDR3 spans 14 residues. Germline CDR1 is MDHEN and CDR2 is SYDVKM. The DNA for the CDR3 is TGTGCCAGCAGTTTATCCCCCAGGGGCTATGGCTACACCTTC. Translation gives CASSLSPRGYGYTF.

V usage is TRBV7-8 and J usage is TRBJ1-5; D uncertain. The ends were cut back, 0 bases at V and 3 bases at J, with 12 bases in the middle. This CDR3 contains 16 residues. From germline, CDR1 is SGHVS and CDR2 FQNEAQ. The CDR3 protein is CASSLARQSLNQPQHF. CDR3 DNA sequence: TGTGCCAGCAGCTTAGCGCGCCAGAGTCTCAATCAGCCCCAGCATTTT.

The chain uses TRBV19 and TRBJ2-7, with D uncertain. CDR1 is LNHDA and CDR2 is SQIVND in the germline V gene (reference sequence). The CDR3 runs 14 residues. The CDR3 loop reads CARARHLSTYEQYF. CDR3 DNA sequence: TGTGCTAGAGCCCGGCATCTGTCGACCTACGAGCAGTACTTC.

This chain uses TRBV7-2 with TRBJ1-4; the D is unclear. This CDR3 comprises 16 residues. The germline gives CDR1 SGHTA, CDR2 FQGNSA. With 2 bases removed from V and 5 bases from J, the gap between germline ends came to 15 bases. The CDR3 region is CASSLRRPGLNEKLFF. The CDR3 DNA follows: TGTGCCAGCAGCTTAAGGAGGCCAGGCCTCAATGAAAAACTGTTTTTT.

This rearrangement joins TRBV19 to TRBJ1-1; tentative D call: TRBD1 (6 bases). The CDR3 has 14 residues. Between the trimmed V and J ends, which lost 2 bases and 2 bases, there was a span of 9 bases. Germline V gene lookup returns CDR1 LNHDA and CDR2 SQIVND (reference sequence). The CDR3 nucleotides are TGTGCCAGTAGTATACTCAGGGGAAACACTGAAGCTTTCTTT. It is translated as CASSILRGNTEAFF.

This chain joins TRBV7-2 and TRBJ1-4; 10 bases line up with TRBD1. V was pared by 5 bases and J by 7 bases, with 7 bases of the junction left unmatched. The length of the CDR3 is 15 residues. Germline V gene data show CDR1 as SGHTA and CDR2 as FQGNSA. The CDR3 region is CASSQPRDRGEKLFF. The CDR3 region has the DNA TGTGCCAGCAGCCAACCCCGGGACAGGGGTGAAAAACTGTTTTTT.

CDR3 sequence: CASSQEGSPDTQYF. The CDR3 DNA is TGCGCCAGCAGCCAAGAAGGGTCCCCAGATACGCAGTATTTT. The chain is built from TRBV4-1 and TRBJ2-3; D unresolved. CDR1 MGHRA and CDR2 YSYEKL come from the germline V gene. This CDR3 spans 14 amino acids. V lost 0 bases, J lost 4 bases, and 8 bases lay in between.

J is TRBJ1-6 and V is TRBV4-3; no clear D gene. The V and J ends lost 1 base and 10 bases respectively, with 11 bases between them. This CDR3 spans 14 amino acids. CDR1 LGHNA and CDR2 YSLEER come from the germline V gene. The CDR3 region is CASSQGAGWSPLHF. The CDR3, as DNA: TGCGCCAGCAGCCAAGGAGCGGGGTGGTCACCCCTCCACTTT.

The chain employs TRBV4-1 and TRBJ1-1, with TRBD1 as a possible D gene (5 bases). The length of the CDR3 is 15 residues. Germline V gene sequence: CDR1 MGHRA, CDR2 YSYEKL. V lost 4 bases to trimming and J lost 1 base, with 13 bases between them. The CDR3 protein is CASSLRQPGNTEAFF. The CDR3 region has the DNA TGCGCCAGCAGCCTAAGACAGCCCGGGAACACTGAAGCTTTCTTT.

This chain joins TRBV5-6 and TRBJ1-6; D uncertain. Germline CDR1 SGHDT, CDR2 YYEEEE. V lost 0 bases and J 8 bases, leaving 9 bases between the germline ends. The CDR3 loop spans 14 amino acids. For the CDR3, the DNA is TGTGCCAGCAGCTTGGGAGCGATAGATTCACCCCTCCACTTT. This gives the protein CASSLGAIDSPLHF.

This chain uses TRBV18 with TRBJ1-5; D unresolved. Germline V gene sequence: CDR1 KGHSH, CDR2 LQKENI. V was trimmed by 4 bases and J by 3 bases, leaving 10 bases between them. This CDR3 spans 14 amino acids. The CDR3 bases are TGTGCCAGCTCACGTGACGGGTACAATCAGCCCCAGCATTTT. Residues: CASSRDGYNQPQHF.

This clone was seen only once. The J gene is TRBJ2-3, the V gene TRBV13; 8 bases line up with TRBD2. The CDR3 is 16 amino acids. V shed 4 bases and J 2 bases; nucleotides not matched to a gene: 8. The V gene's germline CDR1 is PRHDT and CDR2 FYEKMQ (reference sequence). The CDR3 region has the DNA TGTGCCAGCAGCTCCGCACGGCGGGGGGTCACAGATACGCAGTATTTT. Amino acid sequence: CASSSARRGVTDTQYF.

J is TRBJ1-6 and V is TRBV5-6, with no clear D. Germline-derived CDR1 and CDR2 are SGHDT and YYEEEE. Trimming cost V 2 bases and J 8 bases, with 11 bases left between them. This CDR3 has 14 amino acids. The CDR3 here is CASSFRPGDSPLHF. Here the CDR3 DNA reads TGTGCCAGCAGCTTCCGCCCAGGCGATTCACCCCTCCACTTT. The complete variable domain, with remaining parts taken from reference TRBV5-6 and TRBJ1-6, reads DAGVTQSPTHLIKTRGQQVTLRCSPKSGHDTVSWYQQALGQGPQFIFQYYEEEERQRGNFPDRFSGHQFPNYSSELNVNALLLGDSALYLCASSFRPGDSPLHFGNGTRLTVT.

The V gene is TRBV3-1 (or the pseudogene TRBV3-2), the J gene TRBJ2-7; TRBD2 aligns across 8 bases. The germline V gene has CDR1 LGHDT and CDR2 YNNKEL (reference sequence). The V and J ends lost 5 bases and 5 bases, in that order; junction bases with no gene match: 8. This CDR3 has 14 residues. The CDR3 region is CASSYLRGAHEQYF. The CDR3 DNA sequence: TGTGCCAGCAGCTACCTGCGGGGGGCCCACGAGCAGTACTTC.

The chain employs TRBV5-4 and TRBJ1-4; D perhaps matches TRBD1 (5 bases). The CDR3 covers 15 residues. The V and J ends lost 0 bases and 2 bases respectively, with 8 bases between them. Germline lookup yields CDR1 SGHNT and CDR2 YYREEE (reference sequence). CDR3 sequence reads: CASSLGGATNEKLFF. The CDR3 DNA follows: TGTGCCAGCAGCTTGGGGGGCGCGACTAATGAAAAACTGTTTTTT.

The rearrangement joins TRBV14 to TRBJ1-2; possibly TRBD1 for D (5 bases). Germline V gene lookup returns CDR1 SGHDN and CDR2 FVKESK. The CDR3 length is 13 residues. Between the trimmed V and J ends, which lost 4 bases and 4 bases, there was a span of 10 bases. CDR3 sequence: CASSPGGGYGYTF. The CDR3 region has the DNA TGTGCCAGCAGCCCCGGTGGGGGCTATGGCTACACCTTC. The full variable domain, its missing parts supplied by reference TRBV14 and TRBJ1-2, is EAGVTQFPSHSVIEKGQTVTLRCDPISGHDNLYWYRRVMGKEIKFLLHFVKESKQDESGMPNNRFLAERTGGTYSTLKVQPAELEDSGVYFCASSPGGGYGYTFGSGTRLTVV.

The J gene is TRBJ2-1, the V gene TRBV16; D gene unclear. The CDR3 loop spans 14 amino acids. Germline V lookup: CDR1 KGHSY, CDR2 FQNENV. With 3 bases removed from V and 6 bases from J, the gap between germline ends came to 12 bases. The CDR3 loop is CASSHASRVNEQFF. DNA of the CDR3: TGTGCCAGCAGCCATGCCTCCCGGGTCAATGAGCAGTTCTTC.

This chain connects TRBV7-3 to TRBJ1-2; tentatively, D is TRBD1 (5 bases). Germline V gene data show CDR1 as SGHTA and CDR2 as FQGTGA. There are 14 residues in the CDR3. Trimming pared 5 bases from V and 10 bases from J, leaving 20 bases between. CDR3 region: CASSKDSGSSFYTF. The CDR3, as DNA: TGTGCCAGCAGCAAAGACAGCGGCTCGAGTTTCTACACCTTC.

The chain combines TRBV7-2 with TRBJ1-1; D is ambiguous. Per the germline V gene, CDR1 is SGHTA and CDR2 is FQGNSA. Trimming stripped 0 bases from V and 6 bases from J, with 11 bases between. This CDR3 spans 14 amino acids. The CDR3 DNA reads TGTGCCAGCAGCTTAGCGAGGCGAACGGCTGAAGCTTTCTTT. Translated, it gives CASSLARRTAEAFF.

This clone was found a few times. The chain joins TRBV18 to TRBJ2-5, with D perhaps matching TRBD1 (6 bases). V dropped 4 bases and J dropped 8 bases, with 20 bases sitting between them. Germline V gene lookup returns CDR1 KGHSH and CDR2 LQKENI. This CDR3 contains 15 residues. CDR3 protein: CASSQEQGSSGTQYF. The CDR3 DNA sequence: TGTGCCAGCTCACAAGAACAGGGTTCCTCAGGAACCCAGTACTTC.

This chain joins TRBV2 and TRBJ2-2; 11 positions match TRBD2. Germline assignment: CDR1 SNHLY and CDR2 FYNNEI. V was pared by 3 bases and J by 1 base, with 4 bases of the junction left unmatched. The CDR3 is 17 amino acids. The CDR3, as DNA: TGTGCCAGCAGTGAGATGGGACTAGCGGAGAACACCGGGGAGCTGTTTTTT. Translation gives CASSEMGLAENTGELFF.

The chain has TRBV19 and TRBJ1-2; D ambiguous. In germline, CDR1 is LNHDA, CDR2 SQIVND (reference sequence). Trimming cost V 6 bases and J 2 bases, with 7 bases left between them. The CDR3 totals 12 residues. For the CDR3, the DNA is TGTGCCAGTAGGAACATCAACTATGGCTACACCTTC. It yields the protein CASRNINYGYTF.

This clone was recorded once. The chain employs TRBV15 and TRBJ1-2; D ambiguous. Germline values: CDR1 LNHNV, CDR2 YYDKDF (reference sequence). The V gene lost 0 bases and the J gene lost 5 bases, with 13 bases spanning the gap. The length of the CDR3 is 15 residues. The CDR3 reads CATSRDQPLLYGYTF. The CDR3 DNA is TGTGCCACCAGCAGAGATCAGCCTCTTTTGTATGGCTACACCTTC.

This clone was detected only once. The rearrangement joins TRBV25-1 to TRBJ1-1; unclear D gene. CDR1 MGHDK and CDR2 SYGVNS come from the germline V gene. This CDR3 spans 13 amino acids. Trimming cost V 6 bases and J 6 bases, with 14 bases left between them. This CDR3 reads CASSLTSGAEAFF. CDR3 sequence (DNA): TGTGCCAGCAGCCTCACCTCGGGAGCTGAAGCTTTCTTT. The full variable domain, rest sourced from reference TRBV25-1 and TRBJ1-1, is EADIYQTPRYLVIGTGKKITLECSQTMGHDKMYWYQQDPGMELHLIHYSYGVNSTEKGDLSSESTVSRIRTEHFPLTLESARPSHTSQYLCASSLTSGAEAFFGQGTRLTVV.

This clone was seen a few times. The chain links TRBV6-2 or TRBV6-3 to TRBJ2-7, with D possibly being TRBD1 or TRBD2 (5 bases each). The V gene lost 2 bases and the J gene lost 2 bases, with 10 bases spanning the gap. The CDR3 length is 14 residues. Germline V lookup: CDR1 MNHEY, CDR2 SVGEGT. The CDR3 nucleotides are TGTGCCAGCAGTTACCTGGGGGTACCCTACGAGCAGTACTTC. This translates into CASSYLGVPYEQYF.

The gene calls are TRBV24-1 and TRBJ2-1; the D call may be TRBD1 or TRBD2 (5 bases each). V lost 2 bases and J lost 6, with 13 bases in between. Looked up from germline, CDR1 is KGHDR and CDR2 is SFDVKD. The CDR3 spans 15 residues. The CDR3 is CATSDSWGFGNEQFF. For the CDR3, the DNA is TGTGCCACCAGTGATTCATGGGGGTTTGGCAATGAGCAGTTCTTC.

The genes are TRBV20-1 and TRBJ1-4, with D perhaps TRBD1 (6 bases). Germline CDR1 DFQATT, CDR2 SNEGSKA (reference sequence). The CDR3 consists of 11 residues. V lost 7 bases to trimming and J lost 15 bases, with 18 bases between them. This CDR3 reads CSGSHREQMFF. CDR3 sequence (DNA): TGCAGTGGGAGTCACAGGGAGCAGATGTTTTTT.

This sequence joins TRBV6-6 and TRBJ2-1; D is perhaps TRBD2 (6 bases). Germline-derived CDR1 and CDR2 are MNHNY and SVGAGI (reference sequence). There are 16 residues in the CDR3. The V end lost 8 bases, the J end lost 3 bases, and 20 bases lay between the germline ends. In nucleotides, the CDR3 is TGTGCCAGCCATCTTTCCTCAGCGGGTAACTACAATGAGCAGTTCTTC. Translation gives CASHLSSAGNYNEQFF.

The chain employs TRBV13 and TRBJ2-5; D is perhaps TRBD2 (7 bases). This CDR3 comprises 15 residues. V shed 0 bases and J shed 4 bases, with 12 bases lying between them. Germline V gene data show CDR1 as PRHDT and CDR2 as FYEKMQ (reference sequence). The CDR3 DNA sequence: TGTGCCAGCAGCTTAGGTGCGGGGGCGGGAGAGACCCAGTACTTC. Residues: CASSLGAGAGETQYF.

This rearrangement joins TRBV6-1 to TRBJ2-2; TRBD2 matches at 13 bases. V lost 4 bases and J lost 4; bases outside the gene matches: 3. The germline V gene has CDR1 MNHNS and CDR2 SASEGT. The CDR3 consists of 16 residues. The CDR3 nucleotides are TGTGCCAGCAGTGGAACTAGCGGGGGGGCCACCGGGGAGCTGTTTTTT. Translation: CASSGTSGGATGELFF.